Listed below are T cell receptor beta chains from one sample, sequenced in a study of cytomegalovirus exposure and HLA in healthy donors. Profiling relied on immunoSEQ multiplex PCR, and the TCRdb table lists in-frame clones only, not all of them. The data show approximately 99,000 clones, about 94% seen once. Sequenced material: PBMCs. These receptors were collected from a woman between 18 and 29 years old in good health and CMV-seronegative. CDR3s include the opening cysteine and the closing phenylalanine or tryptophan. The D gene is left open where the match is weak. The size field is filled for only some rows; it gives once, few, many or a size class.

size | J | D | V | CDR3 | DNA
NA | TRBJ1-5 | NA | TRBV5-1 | CASSLGETGQPQHF | TGCGCCAGCAGCCTCGGGGAGACTGGTCAGCCCCAGCATTTT
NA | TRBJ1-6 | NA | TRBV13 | CASSAGLLNSPLHF | TGTGCCAGCAGCGCAGGACTCCTTAATTCACCCCTCCACTTT
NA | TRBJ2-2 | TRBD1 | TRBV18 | CASTGDTGELFF | TGTGCCAGCACAGGGGACACCGGGGAGCTGTTTTTT
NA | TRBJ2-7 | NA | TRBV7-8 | CASSLPPPVSYEQYF | TGTGCCAGCAGCTTACCGCCCCCAGTGTCCTACGAGCAGTACTTC
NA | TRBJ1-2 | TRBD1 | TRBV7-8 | CASSLGGGAGYTF | TGTGCCAGCAGCTTAGGAGGGGGCGCTGGCTACACCTTC
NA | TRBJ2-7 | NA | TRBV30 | CAWRNGGPPEQYF | TGTGCCTGGAGGAACGGTGGGCCTCCCGAGCAGTACTTC
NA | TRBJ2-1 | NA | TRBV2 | CASSVGQGINEQFF | TGTGCCAGCAGTGTTGGCCAGGGGATCAATGAGCAGTTCTTC
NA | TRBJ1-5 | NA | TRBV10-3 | CAISESAGGTVTQPQHF | TGTGCCATCAGTGAGTCAGCGGGGGGGACGGTGACTCAGCCCCAGCATTTT
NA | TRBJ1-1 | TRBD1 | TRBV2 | CASRVTGSNTEAFF | TGTGCCAGCAGGGTGACAGGGAGTAACACTGAAGCTTTCTTT
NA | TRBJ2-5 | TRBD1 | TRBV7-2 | CASSSQTGSQETQYF | TGTGCCAGCAGCTCCCAGACAGGGTCACAAGAGACCCAGTACTTC
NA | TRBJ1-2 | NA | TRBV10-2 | CASSGGTHYGYTF | TGCGCCAGCAGTGGGGGGACACATTATGGCTACACCTTC
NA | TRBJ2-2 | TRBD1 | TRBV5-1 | CASSEGQTGTGELFF | TGCGCCAGCAGCGAGGGACAGACGGGGACCGGGGAGCTGTTTTTT
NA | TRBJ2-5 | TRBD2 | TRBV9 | CASSVSAGQETQYF | TGTGCCAGCAGCGTATCAGCGGGGCAAGAGACCCAGTACTTC
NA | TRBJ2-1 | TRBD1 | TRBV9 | CASSVAGDRWGEQFF | TGTGCCAGCAGCGTAGCCGGGGACAGGTGGGGTGAGCAGTTCTTC
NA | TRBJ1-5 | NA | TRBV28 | CASLSGVNQPQHF | TGTGCCAGCCTCTCAGGGGTCAATCAGCCCCAGCATTTT
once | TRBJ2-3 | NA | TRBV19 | CASSIGLMTVSTDTQYF | TGTGCCAGTAGTATAGGCCTGATGACAGTGAGCACAGATACGCAGTATTTT
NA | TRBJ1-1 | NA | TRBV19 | CASSMGKRRDAEAFF | TGTGCCAGTAGTATGGGAAAGCGACGGGATGCTGAAGCTTTCTTT
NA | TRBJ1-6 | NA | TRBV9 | CASSPTQLNSPLHF | TGTGCCAGCAGCCCCACCCAACTAAATTCACCCCTCCACTTT
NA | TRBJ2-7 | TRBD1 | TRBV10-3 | CAISSDRGISYEQYF | TGTGCCATCAGCTCGGACAGGGGGATCTCCTACGAGCAGTACTTC
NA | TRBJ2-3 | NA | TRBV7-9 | CASSLEGNTDTQYF | TGTGCCAGCAGCTTAGAGGGGAACACAGATACGCAGTATTTT
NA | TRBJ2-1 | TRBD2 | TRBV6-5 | CASSSRRTSGGNEQFF | TGTGCCAGCAGTTCGCGCCGGACTAGCGGGGGGAATGAGCAGTTCTTC
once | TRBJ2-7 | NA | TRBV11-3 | CASSLRVLPYEQYF | TGTGCCAGCAGCTTGAGGGTTTTACCCTACGAGCAGTACTTC
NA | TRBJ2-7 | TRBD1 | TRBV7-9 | CASSLGTGVYEQYF | TGTGCCAGCAGCTTGGGGACAGGGGTCTACGAGCAGTACTTC
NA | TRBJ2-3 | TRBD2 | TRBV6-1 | CASSRVGGGTDTQYF | TGTGCCAGCAGCAGGGTGGGGGGAGGGACAGATACGCAGTATTTT
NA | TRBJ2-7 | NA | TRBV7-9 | CASSLAFGTPNPDF | TGTGCCAGCAGCTTAGCATTCGGGACACCTAATCCCGACTTC
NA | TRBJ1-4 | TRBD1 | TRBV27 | CASSSEGARNEKLFF | TGTGCCAGCAGCTCGGAGGGGGCACGTAATGAAAAACTGTTTTTT
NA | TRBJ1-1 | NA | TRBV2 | CASNHGLMNTEAFF | TGTGCCAGCAACCACGGACTCATGAACACTGAAGCTTTCTTT
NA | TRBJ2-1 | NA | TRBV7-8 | CASTYFHNEQFF | TGTGCCAGCACATACTTTCACAATGAGCAGTTCTTC
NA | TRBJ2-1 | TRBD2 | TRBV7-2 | CASSLERGNNEQFF | TGTGCCAGCAGCTTAGAGCGGGGTAACAATGAGCAGTTCTTC
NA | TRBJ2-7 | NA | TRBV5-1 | CASSLGHEQYF | TGCGCCAGCAGCCTAGGTCACGAGCAGTACTTC
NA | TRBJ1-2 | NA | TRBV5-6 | CASSLVDSPNYGYTF | TGTGCCAGCAGCTTGGTGGACAGTCCTAACTATGGCTACACCTTC
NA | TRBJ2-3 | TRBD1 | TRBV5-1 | CASSLARTGGLDTQYF | TGCGCCAGCAGCTTGGCCCGGACAGGGGGCTTGGATACGCAGTATTTT
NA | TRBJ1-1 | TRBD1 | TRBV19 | CTSSRTGNTEAFF | TGTACCAGTAGTAGGACAGGGAACACTGAAGCTTTCTTT
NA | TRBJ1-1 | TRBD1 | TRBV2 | CASREDRPNTEAFF | TGTGCCAGCAGAGAGGACAGGCCGAACACTGAAGCTTTCTTT
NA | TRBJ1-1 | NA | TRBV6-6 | CASSYTALRGTEAFF | TGTGCCAGCAGTTACACGGCCCTTAGGGGCACTGAAGCTTTCTTT
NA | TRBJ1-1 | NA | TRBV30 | CAWRLRTAMNTEAFF | TGTGCCTGGCGTTTAAGGACAGCCATGAACACTGAAGCTTTCTTT